These 30 T cell receptor beta chains came from one sample sequenced in a study of T cell responses to AZD1222 COVID-19 vaccine. Data came from immunoSEQ multiplex PCR; TCRdb stores just in-frame clones and leaves some out. This repertoire shows fewer than 200,000 clones, approximately 90% found once; its top ten account for about 24%. Material: peripheral blood, obtained 28 days after the second AZD1222 dose. The origin of the receptors is an adult who received the AZD1222 COVID-19 vaccine.

The gene calls are TRBV2 and TRBJ2-7; D is unclear. Trimming left V 6 bases short and J 5 bases short, with 20 bases between. The CDR3 length is 15 residues. Per the germline V gene, CDR1 is SNHLY and CDR2 is FYNNEI. The CDR3 here is CASRLNRLEKHEQYF. DNA for the CDR3: TGTGCCAGCAGGCTGAATCGCTTGGAGAAGCACGAGCAGTACTTC.

V gene TRBV3-1 (or the pseudogene TRBV3-2) combines with J gene TRBJ1-1; D is perhaps TRBD1 (6 bases). Between the trimmed V and J ends, which lost 6 bases and 4 bases, there was a span of 9 bases. This CDR3 comprises 12 residues. Germline values: CDR1 LGHDT, CDR2 YNNKEL (reference sequence). Here the CDR3 reads CASSARGTEAFF. CDR3 nucleotide sequence: TGTGCCAGCAGTGCCAGGGGCACTGAAGCTTTCTTT.

The chain links TRBV7-9 to TRBJ1-1, with D possibly TRBD1 on 5 matching bases. The CDR3 has 15 amino acids. Per the germline V gene, CDR1 is SEHNR and CDR2 is FQNEAQ (reference sequence). The ends were cut back, 5 bases at V and 4 bases at J, with 17 bases in the middle. CDR3 nucleotides: TGTGCCAGCAGCCCCTGGCAGGGAAGCGGCACTGAAGCTTTCTTT. This sequence encodes CASSPWQGSGTEAFF.

The J gene is TRBJ2-3, the V gene TRBV18; 11 bases map to TRBD2. CDR3 length: 15 residues. V lost 6 bases, J lost 2 bases, and 4 bases stayed unmatched. Germline V gene lookup returns CDR1 KGHSH and CDR2 LQKENI. CDR3: CASSGTSGHTDTQYF. CDR3 DNA: TGTGCCAGCTCGGGGACTAGCGGCCACACAGATACGCAGTATTTT. The whole variable domain, filled in from reference TRBV18 and TRBJ2-3, reads NAGVMQNPRHLVRRRGQEARLRCSPMKGHSHVYWYRQLPEEGLKFMVYLQKENIIDESGMPKERFSAEFPKEGPSILRIQQVVRGDSAAYFCASSGTSGHTDTQYFGPGTRLTVL.

The genes are TRBV7-2 and TRBJ2-1; the D is unclear. Trimming took off 2 bases at V and 2 bases at J, with 10 bases between the two ends. The CDR3 totals 15 residues. CDR1 and CDR2 from the germline V gene are SGHTA and FQGNSA. CDR3 in amino acids: CASSLTVGPYNEQFF. For the CDR3, the DNA is TGTGCCAGCAGCTTAACGGTCGGGCCCTACAATGAGCAGTTCTTC. The complete variable domain, with remaining parts taken from reference TRBV7-2 and TRBJ2-1, reads GAGVSQSPSNKVTEKGKDVELRCDPISGHTALYWYRQSLGQGLEFLIYFQGNSAPDKSGLPSDRFSAERTGGSVSTLTIQRTQQEDSAVYLCASSLTVGPYNEQFFGPGTRLTVL.

V and J are TRBV18 and TRBJ2-7; tentative D call: TRBD1 (6 bases). V was cut by 1 base and J by 0 bases, with 19 bases left in between. Germline V gene sequence: CDR1 KGHSH, CDR2 LQKENI. This CDR3 has 18 amino acids. The CDR3 sequence is CASSPRGSQVRGSYEQYF. DNA of the CDR3: TGTGCCAGCTCACCACGCGGATCACAGGTCAGGGGCTCCTACGAGCAGTACTTC.

V is TRBV6-2 or TRBV6-3 and J is TRBJ2-7, with 10 positions matching TRBD2. J lost 4 bases, V lost 5 bases, and 5 bases had no gene match. Germline V CDR1 and CDR2: MNHEY, SVGEGT. The CDR3 extends over 14 amino acids. CDR3 DNA: TGTGCCAGCAGTCACGGAGCGGGAGGGTACGAGCAGTACTTC. Protein product: CASSHGAGGYEQYF.

The gene calls are TRBV23-1 and TRBJ2-2; a possible D gene is TRBD2 (6 bases). TRBV23-1 is an open reading frame, and its role is uncertain. Trimming took 0 bases from V and 0 from J, leaving 17 bases between them. The length of the CDR3 is 19 residues. The CDR3: CASSQSLERAPANTGELFF. The CDR3 DNA reads as TGCGCCAGCAGTCAATCGCTGGAGCGGGCCCCCGCGAACACCGGGGAGCTGTTTTTT.

The chain recombines TRBV5-1 with TRBJ2-5; TRBD2 is a possible D gene (5 bases). The CDR3 runs 15 residues. CDR1 and CDR2 from the germline V gene are SGHRS and YFSETQ. V was trimmed by 0 bases and J by 4 bases, leaving 13 bases between them. The CDR3 loop is CASSLVGLARETQYF. The CDR3 nucleotides are TGCGCCAGCAGCTTGGTAGGTCTAGCTCGAGAGACCCAGTACTTC.

The chain combines TRBV27 with TRBJ2-3; 8 bases map to TRBD2. CDR3 length: 17 amino acids. From germline, CDR1 is MNHEY and CDR2 SMNVEV (reference sequence). V lost 5 bases and J lost 4; bases outside the gene matches: 14. CDR3 residues: CASSPPSPGLEPDTQYF. CDR3 nucleotides: TGTGCCAGCAGTCCACCCTCCCCGGGACTAGAACCAGATACGCAGTATTTT.

The rearrangement uses TRBV9 and TRBJ2-7; 9 nucleotides line up with TRBD1. The J segment lost 0 bases and the V segment lost 4 bases, leaving 5 bases of the junction unmatched. The CDR3 sequence is 15 residues long. Germline CDR1 and CDR2: SGDLS and YYNGEE. The CDR3 nucleotides are TGTGCCAGCAGCTTTGGGACAGGGAACTCCTACGAGCAGTACTTC. As protein: CASSFGTGNSYEQYF.

Comments on this clone: Other DNA sequences in this sample translate to the same CDR3. The rearrangement joins TRBV5-1 to TRBJ1-6; D uncertain. Trimming removed 0 bases at V and 7 bases at J, with 5 bases between. The CDR3 is made up of 13 amino acids. CDR1 is SGHRS and CDR2 is YFSETQ in the germline V gene. CDR3 DNA sequence: TGCGCCAGCAGCTTGGTAGGAAATTCACCCCTCCACTTT. Its protein is CASSLVGNSPLHF.

V and J are TRBV19 and TRBJ2-1; 12 positions match TRBD1. The germline CDR1 and CDR2 sequences are LNHDA and SQIVND (reference sequence). V was pared by 5 bases and J by 6 bases, with 5 bases of the junction left unmatched. The CDR3 spans 15 residues. The CDR3: CASSGGDRGLNEQFF. In nucleotides, the CDR3 is TGTGCCAGTAGTGGTGGGGACAGGGGGCTCAATGAGCAGTTCTTC.

CDR3 in amino acids: CASSYSPLGANEKLFF. The CDR3 DNA reads as TGTGCCAGCAGTTACTCACCGTTAGGCGCTAATGAAAAACTGTTTTTT. V is TRBV6-6 and J is TRBJ1-4; unclear D gene. The length of the CDR3 is 16 residues. CDR1 is MNHNY, CDR2 SVGAGI, per germline (reference sequence). The V and J ends lost 0 bases and 3 bases respectively, with 11 bases between them.

This chain connects TRBV5-1 to TRBJ2-6, with 9 bases matching TRBD1. This CDR3 comprises 17 residues. CDR1 SGHRS and CDR2 YFSETQ come from the germline V gene. The ends lost 4 bases at V and 2 bases at J; junction bases unmatched: 7. The CDR3 protein is CASSRQGGFAGANVLTF. DNA for the CDR3: TGCGCCAGCAGCAGACAGGGGGGGTTTGCTGGGGCCAACGTCCTGACTTTC.

This sequence joins TRBV12-3 or TRBV12-4 and TRBJ2-1; D might be TRBD2 (5 bases). The CDR3 spans 12 residues. V lost 4 bases and J 8 bases, leaving 9 bases between the germline ends. This chain's CDR3 is CASSSSRDEQFF. In nucleotides, the CDR3 is TGTGCCAGCAGTTCATCGAGGGATGAGCAGTTCTTC.

This chain links TRBV6-5 with TRBJ2-7, with 8 bases fitting TRBD1. This CDR3 has 13 residues. Unmatched junction bases numbered 7, after V lost 8 bases and J lost 4 bases. Per the germline V gene, CDR1 is MNHEY and CDR2 is SVGAGI. The CDR3 loop reads CASQGGTGYEQYF. In DNA form, the CDR3 reads TGTGCCAGCCAGGGCGGGACAGGATACGAGCAGTACTTC.

This rearrangement joins TRBV5-4 to TRBJ2-1, with 11 bases aligning to TRBD2. CDR3 length: 17 amino acids. CDR1 and CDR2 from the germline V gene are SGHNT and YYREEE (reference sequence). After removal of 0 bases from V and 6 bases from J, the junction contained 8 bases not matched to a gene. CDR3 DNA sequence: TGTGCCAGCAGCTTGGCCATGGGACTAGCGGTTTCCAATGAGCAGTTCTTC. Its protein product is CASSLAMGLAVSNEQFF. Drawing the rest from reference TRBV5-4 and TRBJ2-1, the complete variable domain is ETGVTQSPTHLIKTRGQQVTLRCSSQSGHNTVSWYQQALGQGPQFIFQYYREEENGRGNFPPRFSGLQFPNYSSELNVNALELDDSALYLCASSLAMGLAVSNEQFFGPGTRLTVL.

The chain has TRBV5-1 and TRBJ2-3; possibly TRBD1 for D (6 bases). Germline V gene sequence: CDR1 SGHRS, CDR2 YFSETQ. The CDR3 is 15 amino acids. V gave up 4 bases and J gave up 0 bases, with 12 bases separating them. As DNA, the CDR3 is TGCGCCAGCAGCCTTTGGGGGCCTAGCACAGATACGCAGTATTTT. Translation gives CASSLWGPSTDTQYF.

J is TRBJ2-1 and V is TRBV4-3, with D unresolved. The CDR3 has 13 residues. The germline V gene encodes CDR1 LGHNA and CDR2 YSLEER. Between the trimmed V and J ends, which lost 0 bases and 5 bases, there was a span of 5 bases. The CDR3 DNA reads TGCGCCAGCAGCCAAGAAGGGAACAATGAGCAGTTCTTC. Encoded protein: CASSQEGNNEQFF.

In this sample, this clone turned up once. The chain has TRBV6-5 and TRBJ1-5; D ambiguous. This CDR3 region has 14 residues. Germline V gene data show CDR1 as MNHEY and CDR2 as SVGAGI. Between the trimmed V and J ends, which lost 0 bases and 2 bases, there was a span of 5 bases. Written as DNA, the CDR3 is TGTGCCAGCAGTTACTCGGCAGGCAATCAGCCCCAGCATTTT. It encodes CASSYSAGNQPQHF.

The rearrangement links TRBV7-6 to TRBJ2-7; no clear D gene. V lost 1 base and J lost 0, with 10 bases in between. The CDR3 sequence is 15 residues long. Germline V gives CDR1 SGHVS, CDR2 FNYEAQ. CDR3 nucleotides: TGTGCCAGCAGCTTAGTCCCCACGGACTCCTACGAGCAGTACTTC. Its translation is CASSLVPTDSYEQYF.

On this clone itself: At one of its ends the junction is not consistent with the germline gene, which may arise from a read error. V and J are TRBV7-7 and TRBJ2-3; TRBD2 matches at 7 bases. Germline V gene sequence: CDR1 SSHAT, CDR2 FNYEAQ (reference sequence). The CDR3 contains 14 residues. CDR3 loop: CASSPTSTTDTQYF. DNA for the CDR3: TGTGCTAGCAGCCCGACTAGCACCACAGATACGCAGTATTTT.

The chain couples TRBV10-2 to TRBJ2-3; TRBD2 aligns across 13 bases. The CDR3 runs 16 residues. Germline V gene lookup returns CDR1 WSHSY and CDR2 SAAADI. V gave up 5 bases and J gave up 4 bases; unmatched junction bases: 6. DNA for the CDR3: TGCGCCAGCAGTTTGACACTAGCGGGAGGGCCAGATACGCAGTATTTT. Translated, it gives CASSLTLAGGPDTQYF.

The CDR3 loop reads CAWSEPGMNTEAFF. As DNA, the CDR3 is TGTGCCTGGAGTGAACCGGGTATGAACACTGAAGCTTTCTTT. This chain connects TRBV30 to TRBJ1-1; D is undetermined. The V gene lost 1 base and the J gene lost 0 bases, with 9 bases spanning the gap. Looked up from germline, CDR1 is GTSNPN and CDR2 is SVGIG (reference sequence). The CDR3 is made up of 14 amino acids.

The V gene is TRBV28, the J gene TRBJ2-7, with D maybe TRBD2 (6 bases). The CDR3 totals 14 residues. V lost 5 bases and J 5 bases, leaving 16 bases between the germline ends. Germline CDR1 and CDR2: MDHEN and SYDVKM. This chain's CDR3 is CASSPQGAGNEQYF. The CDR3 DNA reads as TGTGCCAGCAGTCCCCAAGGGGCGGGGAACGAGCAGTACTTC.

The gene calls are TRBV6-2 or TRBV6-3 and TRBJ2-7; no firm D call. Germline-derived CDR1 and CDR2 are MNHEY and SVGEGT. This CDR3 is 14 amino acids long. V was shortened by 2 bases and J by 2 bases, with 10 bases between the two germline ends. The chain's CDR3 is CASSYGSSPYEQYF. For the CDR3, the DNA is TGTGCCAGCAGTTACGGTAGCAGTCCCTACGAGCAGTACTTC.

This clone has just one count. CDR3 in amino acids: CASSLEGTGGYEQYF. DNA of the CDR3: TGCGCCAGCAGCTTGGAGGGGACAGGGGGCTACGAGCAGTACTTC. J is TRBJ2-7 and V is TRBV5-1; 11 bases are shared with TRBD1. V lost 0 bases and J lost 3; bases outside the gene matches: 2. The V gene's germline CDR1 is SGHRS and CDR2 YFSETQ. The CDR3 runs 15 residues.

The chain links TRBV19 to TRBJ2-7; D may be TRBD2 (7 bases). The V end was cut by 3 bases, the J end by 0 bases, with 15 bases between. The CDR3 contains 16 residues. CDR1 and CDR2 (germline): LNHDA, SQIVND (reference sequence). Written as DNA, the CDR3 is TGTGCCAGTAGTATCAGTAGGGGGGGGAGCTCCTACGAGCAGTACTTC. This translates into CASSISRGGSSYEQYF. Based on the CDR3 plus reference TRBV19 and TRBJ2-7, the full variable domain is DGGITQSPKYLFRKEGQNVTLSCEQNLNHDAMYWYRQDPGQGLRLIYYSQIVNDFQKGDIAEGYSVSREKKESFPLTVTSAQKNPTAFYLCASSISRGGSSYEQYFGPGTRLTVT.

The gene calls are TRBV2 and TRBJ1-2, with 11 bases matching TRBD1. Looked up from germline, CDR1 is SNHLY and CDR2 is FYNNEI. This CDR3 is 14 amino acids long. Losses at the gene ends were 8 bases for V and 5 bases for J; bases not matched to a gene: 7. CDR3 DNA: TGTGCCAGCCTCGGGGACAGGGGGGGATATGGCTACACCTTC. Its protein is CASLGDRGGYGYTF.